Listed below are T cell receptor beta chains from one sample, sequenced in a study of blood T cell repertoires in COVID-19. The protocol was immunoSEQ multiplex PCR, while the TCRdb copy is restricted to in-frame clones and leaves out a portion. The sample has fewer than 200,000 clones, about 76% seen once. The sequenced material came from peripheral blood. These receptors were obtained from a woman aged 45 to 65 with active or convalescent COVID-19. Each CDR3 is given with its conserved first and last residue. The order of the fields is V gene, J gene, clone size, D gene, CDR3 protein, CDR3 DNA. The D gene is left open where the match is weak. Some rows mark clone size as missing; the rest say once, few, many or name a class of expanded clone.

TRBV23-1	TRBJ2-2	-	TRBD1	CASSQSPLGQTGRSRSANTGELFF	TGCGCCAGCAGTCAATCGCCCCTTGGCCAGACAGGGCGGAGCCGCTCGGCGAACACCGGGGAGCTGTTTTTT
TRBV2	TRBJ1-1	-	TRBD1	CASGGPWDRGMAFF	TGTGCCAGCGGGGGTCCTTGGGACAGGGGGATGGCTTTCTTT
TRBV6-4	TRBJ1-6	-	-	CASRQVFYNSPLHF	TGTGCCAGCAGACAGGTTTTTTATAATTCACCCCTCCACTTT
TRBV7-7	TRBJ2-5	-	TRBD2	CASSLAGAVGETQYF	TGTGCCAGCAGCTTGGCGGGAGCTGTGGGGGAGACCCAGTACTTC
TRBV19	TRBJ2-1	-	TRBD2	CASSPGLAGDDEQFF	TGTGCCAGTAGTCCGGGACTAGCGGGAGATGATGAGCAGTTCTTC
TRBV5-6	TRBJ2-4	-	-	CASSLSGLTIQYF	TGTGCCAGCAGCTTGTCAGGGTTGACCATTCAGTACTTC
TRBV29-1	TRBJ1-2	-	-	CSVEIPTANYGYTF	TGCAGCGTTGAAATTCCGACAGCTAACTATGGCTACACCTTC
TRBV6-5	TRBJ1-1	-	-	CASSYVASADTEAFF	TGTGCCAGCAGTTACGTCGCCTCCGCGGACACTGAAGCTTTCTTT
TRBV11-2	TRBJ1-1	-	-	CASSPRSGWGNTEAFF	TGTGCCAGCAGCCCCCGGAGCGGGTGGGGGAACACTGAAGCTTTCTTT
TRBV2	TRBJ2-3	-	-	CASSGRLGDTQYF	TGTGCCAGCAGTGGACGACTTGGGGATACGCAGTATTTT
TRBV14	TRBJ1-1	-	TRBD1	CASSPQGALATEAFF	TGTGCCAGCAGCCCACAGGGGGCGTTGGCCACTGAAGCTTTCTTT
TRBV19	TRBJ2-2	-	-	CASSNRVYGANTGELFF	TGTGCCAGTAGCAACAGGGTTTACGGAGCGAACACCGGGGAGCTGTTTTTT
TRBV5-4	TRBJ1-5	-	-	CASSFGRGNQPQHF	TGTGCCAGCAGCTTCGGCAGGGGAAATCAGCCCCAGCATTTT
TRBV6-1	TRBJ2-3	-	TRBD2	CASSEGVGTSGDTQYF	TGTGCCAGCAGTGAAGGCGTGGGGACTAGCGGAGATACGCAGTATTTT
TRBV29-1	TRBJ1-5	-	-	CSAGAGIYQPQHF	TGCAGCGCCGGGGCGGGGATCTATCAGCCCCAGCATTTT
TRBV19	TRBJ1-2	-	-	CASSVGGYNYGYTF	TGTGCCAGTAGTGTCGGAGGGTACAACTATGGCTACACCTTC
TRBV7-2	TRBJ2-7	-	-	CASSLDRASTYEQYF	TGTGCCAGCAGCCTCGACAGAGCGTCAACCTACGAGCAGTACTTC
TRBV30	TRBJ2-5	-	TRBD2	CAWSTIRTSGVTKETQYF	TGTGCCTGGAGTACCATACGGACTAGCGGAGTCACTAAAGAGACCCAGTACTTC
TRBV28	TRBJ1-6	-	TRBD1	CASSYDRDSPLHF	TGTGCCAGCAGTTACGACAGGGATTCACCCCTCCACTTT
TRBV6-4	TRBJ1-6	-	-	CASLAADNSPLHF	TGTGCCAGCTTGGCGGCAGACAATTCACCCCTCCACTTT
TRBV12-3/TRBV12-4	TRBJ1-2	few	-	CASSRGENYGYTF	TGTGCCAGCAGTCGGGGGGAAAACTATGGCTACACCTTC
TRBV2	TRBJ2-3	few	TRBD1	CASSGTGSPDTQYF	TGTGCCAGCAGTGGGACAGGGAGTCCAGATACGCAGTATTTT
TRBV19	TRBJ1-5	-	-	CASSPPTHYSNQPQHF	TGTGCCAGTAGTCCTCCCACACATTATAGCAATCAGCCCCAGCATTTT
TRBV29-1	TRBJ1-1	-	-	CSAISRRDRNTEAFF	TGCAGCGCCATATCCCGGCGAGACAGGAACACTGAAGCTTTCTTT
TRBV7-9	TRBJ2-2	-	TRBD2	CASSRPRGGHTGELFF	TGTGCCAGCAGTCGTCCGCGGGGGGGGCACACCGGGGAGCTGTTTTTT